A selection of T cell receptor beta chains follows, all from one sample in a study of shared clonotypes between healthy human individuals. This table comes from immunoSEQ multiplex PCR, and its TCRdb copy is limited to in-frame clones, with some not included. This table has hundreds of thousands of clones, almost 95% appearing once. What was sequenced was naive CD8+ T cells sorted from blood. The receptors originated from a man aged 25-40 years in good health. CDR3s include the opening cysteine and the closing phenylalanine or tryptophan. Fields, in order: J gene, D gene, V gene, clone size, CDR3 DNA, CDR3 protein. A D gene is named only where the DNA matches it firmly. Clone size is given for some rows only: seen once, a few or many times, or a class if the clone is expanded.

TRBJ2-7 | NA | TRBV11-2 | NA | TGTGCCAGCAGCTTAGAGCTCCCCCACGAGCAGTACTTC | CASSLELPHEQYF
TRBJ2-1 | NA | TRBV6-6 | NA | TGTGCCAGCAGTTACGGCCATGAGCAGTTCTTC | CASSYGHEQFF
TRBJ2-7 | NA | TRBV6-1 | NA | TGTGCCAGCAGTGAAGCGGCAGGGAGCGCCTACGAGCAGTACTTC | CASSEAAGSAYEQYF
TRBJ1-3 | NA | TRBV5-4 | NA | TGTGCCAGCAGCTCGAACTCACACAGCCTAAACACCATATATTTT | CASSSNSHSLNTIYF
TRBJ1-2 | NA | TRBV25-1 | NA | TGTGCCAGCAGTGAATCTAGTAGGGTTAGTGGCTACACCTTC | CASSESSRVSGYTF
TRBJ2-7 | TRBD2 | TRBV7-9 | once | TGTGCCAGCAGCACGGATCTAGCGGATGGTTCCTACGAGCAGTACTTC | CASSTDLADGSYEQYF
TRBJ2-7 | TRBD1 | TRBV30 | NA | TGTGCCTGGAAGGGACAGGGGGCCTACGAGCAGTACTTC | CAWKGQGAYEQYF
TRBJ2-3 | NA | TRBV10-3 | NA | TGTGCCATCAGTGAGGTCGCTACGGCAAGCACAGATACGCAGTATTTT | CAISEVATASTDTQYF
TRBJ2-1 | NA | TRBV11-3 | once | TGTGCCACCAGCCCCCGGTCGCGGAGGAATGAGCAGTTCTTC | CATSPRSRRNEQFF
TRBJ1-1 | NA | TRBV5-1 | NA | TGCGCCAGCATGGGGAACACTGAAGCTTTCTTT | CASMGNTEAFF
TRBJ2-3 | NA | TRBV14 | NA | TGTGCCAGCAGCACAAGAGAAGAGCGCGCAGATACGCAGTATTTT | CASSTREERADTQYF
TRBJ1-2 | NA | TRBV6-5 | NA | TGTGCCAGCAGAGCAAAGGGGTTCCTCGTTTATGGCTACACCTTC | CASRAKGFLVYGYTF
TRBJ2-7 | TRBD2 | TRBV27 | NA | TGTGCCAGCAGTTTAGCGGCTAGCGGGGGGTACGAGCAGTACTTC | CASSLAASGGYEQYF
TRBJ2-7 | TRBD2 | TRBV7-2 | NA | TGTGCCAGCAGCTTTTACTCAGGACTAGCGGGAGTATCCTACGAGCAGTACTTC | CASSFYSGLAGVSYEQYF
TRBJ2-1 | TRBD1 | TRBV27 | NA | TGTGCCAGCAGCAGAGGGGGCCTTGAGCAGTTCTTC | CASSRGGLEQFF
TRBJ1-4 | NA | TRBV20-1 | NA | TGCAGTGCAACAGCGGAGGAAAAACTGTTTTTT | CSATAEEKLFF
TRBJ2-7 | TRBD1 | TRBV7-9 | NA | TGTGCCAGCACCGATAGGGACAGTCCCTACGAGCAGTACTTC | CASTDRDSPYEQYF
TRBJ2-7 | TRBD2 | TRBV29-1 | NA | TGCAGCGTTGAGGGACTAGCGGGAGAGGGTGAGCAGTACTTC | CSVEGLAGEGEQYF
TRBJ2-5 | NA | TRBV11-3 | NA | TGTGCCAGCAGCTTAAGGGAGGGGGCTGGAGAGACCCAGTACTTC | CASSLREGAGETQYF
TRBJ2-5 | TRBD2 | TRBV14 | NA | TGTGCCAGCAGCCAAGGGACTAGCGGCCAAGAGACCCAGTACTTC | CASSQGTSGQETQYF
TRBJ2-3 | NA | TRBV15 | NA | TGTGCCACCAGCCACAGGGGAGGGACAGATACGCAGTATTTT | CATSHRGGTDTQYF
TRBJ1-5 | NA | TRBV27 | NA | TGTGCCAGCCGGCCCGGGGCCTACTTTACTAATCAGCCCCAGCATTTT | CASRPGAYFTNQPQHF
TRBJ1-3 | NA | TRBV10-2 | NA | TGCGCCAGCTTGAAGGTGGGGAATGACACCATATATTTT | CASLKVGNDTIYF
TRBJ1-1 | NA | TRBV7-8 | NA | TGTGCCAGCAGCTTAGAAGTGAACACTGAAGCTTTCTTT | CASSLEVNTEAFF
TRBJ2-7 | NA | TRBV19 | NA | TGTGCCAGTGCCCCTGGGGGAACCTACGAGCAGTACTTC | CASAPGGTYEQYF
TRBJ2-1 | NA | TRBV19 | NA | TGTGCCAGTAGTATCGACGACTACAATGAGCAGTTCTTC | CASSIDDYNEQFF
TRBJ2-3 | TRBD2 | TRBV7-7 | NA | TGTGCTAGCAGCTTAGAGCTAGCGGGAGGGACAGATACGCAGTATTTT | CASSLELAGGTDTQYF
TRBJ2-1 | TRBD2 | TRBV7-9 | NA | TGTGCCAGCAGCGACCCACTTAGCGGGCATCGGCAGTTCTTC | CASSDPLSGHRQFF
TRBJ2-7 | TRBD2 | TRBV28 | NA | TGTGCCAGCAGTTTATTTGAACTTGGACTAGCGGGGAGCGAGCAGTACTTC | CASSLFELGLAGSEQYF
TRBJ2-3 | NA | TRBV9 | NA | TGTGCCAGCAGCGTAGAAGGAGAGAACACAGATACGCAGTATTTT | CASSVEGENTDTQYF
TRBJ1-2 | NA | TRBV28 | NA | TGTGCCAGCAGCACCCTGTACACCGTATCAATCTACTATGGCTACACCTTC | CASSTLYTVSIYYGYTF
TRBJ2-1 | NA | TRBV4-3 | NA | TGCGCCAGCAGCCATGACAGTAGCTCCTACAATGAGCAGTTCTTC | CASSHDSSSYNEQFF
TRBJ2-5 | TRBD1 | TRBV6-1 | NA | TGTGCAAGCCGGGACAGGGGAAGAGAGGCCCAGTACTTC | CASRDRGREAQYF
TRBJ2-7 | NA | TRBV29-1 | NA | TGCAGCGTTGAATGGGGGGACCTCGAGCAGTACTTC | CSVEWGDLEQYF
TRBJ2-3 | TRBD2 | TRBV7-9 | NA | TGTGCCAGCAGCACCAAACTAGCGGGAGAGACAGATACGCAGTATTTT | CASSTKLAGETDTQYF
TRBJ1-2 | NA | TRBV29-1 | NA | TGCAGCGTTGGACCCTTGGGAGGGGCCTATGGCTACACCTTC | CSVGPLGGAYGYTF
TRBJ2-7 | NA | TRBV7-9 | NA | TGTGCCAGCAGCCCTAGCCCTGGACAGTTAGCCTACGAGCAGTACTTC | CASSPSPGQLAYEQYF
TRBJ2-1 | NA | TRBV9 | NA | TGTGCCAGCAGCGCTCCAACGGGCAGCAATGAGCAGTTCTTC | CASSAPTGSNEQFF
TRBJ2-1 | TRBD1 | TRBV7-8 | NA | TGTGCCAGCAGTACGTCTCAGGGGGCTAACTACAATGAGCAGTTCTTC | CASSTSQGANYNEQFF
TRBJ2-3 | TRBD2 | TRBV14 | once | TGTGCCAGCAGCCAAGAATTCACTAGCGGGACACCCACAGATACGCAGTATTTT | CASSQEFTSGTPTDTQYF
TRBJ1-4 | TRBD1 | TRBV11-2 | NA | TGTGCCAGCAGCCCCAGCCGGGGACAGGCTGTAGAAAAACTGTTTTTT | CASSPSRGQAVEKLFF
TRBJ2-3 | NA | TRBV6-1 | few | TGTGCCAGCAGTGAAGGAGGGAGTGGGGCGGATACGCAGTATTTT | CASSEGGSGADTQYF
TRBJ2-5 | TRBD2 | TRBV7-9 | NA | TGTGCCAGCAGCGCGCCGGGACTAGCGGGAGGGCTCCAAGAGACCCAGTACTTC | CASSAPGLAGGLQETQYF
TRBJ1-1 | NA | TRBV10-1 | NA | TGCGCCAGCAGTGAGTCGAACGGCATTAAAGCTTTCTTT | CASSESNGIKAFF
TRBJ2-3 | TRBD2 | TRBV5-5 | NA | TGTGCCAGCAGCTTGGTGTTAGCGGGACTTTACCCCGGGGATACGCAGTATTTT | CASSLVLAGLYPGDTQYF
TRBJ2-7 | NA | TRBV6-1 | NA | TGTGCCAGCAGTGAGTTCAGAGAGTACGAGCAGTACTTC | CASSEFREYEQYF
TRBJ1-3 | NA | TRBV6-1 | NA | TGTGCCAGCAGTGAGATAGCGGCTGGAAACACCATATATTTT | CASSEIAAGNTIYF
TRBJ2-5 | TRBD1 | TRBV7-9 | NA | TGTGCCAGCAGCTTAGGGTTGCAGGGGGTTCCACAAACGGAGACCCAGTACTTC | CASSLGLQGVPQTETQYF
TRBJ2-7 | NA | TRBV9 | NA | TGTGCCAGCAGCGTAGGCATTTCCTACGAGCAGTACTTC | CASSVGISYEQYF
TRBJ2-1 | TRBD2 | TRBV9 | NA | TGTGCCAGCAGCGTAGCGGGACTAGCCAGAGGGAATGAGCAGTTCTTC | CASSVAGLARGNEQFF
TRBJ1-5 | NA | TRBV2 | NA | TGTGCCAGCAGCGAGGACTCCCTTAGCAATCAGCCCCAGCATTTT | CASSEDSLSNQPQHF
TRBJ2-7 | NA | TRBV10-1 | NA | TGCGCCAGCAGCGCCAGCTTAACCTACGAGCAGTACTTC | CASSASLTYEQYF
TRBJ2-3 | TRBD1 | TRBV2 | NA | TGTGCCAGCCCAGGGGGACCCGAGGGGCAGTATTTT | CASPGGPEGQYF
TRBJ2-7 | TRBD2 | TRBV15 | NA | TGTGCCACCAGTGGGGGACTAGCGGGAGGCGATAATACCTACGAGCAGTACTTC | CATSGGLAGGDNTYEQYF
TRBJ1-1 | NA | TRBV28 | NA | TGTGCCAGCAGTTCCACCCCCTGGGACGATGAAGCTTTCTTT | CASSSTPWDDEAFF
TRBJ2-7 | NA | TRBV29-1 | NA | TGCAGCGTTGAAGTTCCGGACTCCTACGAGCAGTACTTC | CSVEVPDSYEQYF
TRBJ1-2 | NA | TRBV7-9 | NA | TGTGCCAGCAGCTTAGCCTCGACAGTCTATGGCTACACCTTC | CASSLASTVYGYTF
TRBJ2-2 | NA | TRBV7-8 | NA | TGTGCCAGCAGCTTAGCGGTGGAAGGATACGGGGAGCTGTTTTTT | CASSLAVEGYGELFF
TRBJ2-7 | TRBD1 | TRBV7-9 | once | TGTGCCAGCAGCCCGTTCGGGACAGAAAACAGCGAGCAGTACTTC | CASSPFGTENSEQYF
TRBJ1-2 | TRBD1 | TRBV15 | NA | TGTGCCACCAGCATAGACAGGGCCCAAGCTAACTATGGCTACACCTTC | CATSIDRAQANYGYTF